This T cell receptor beta chain stems from a study of cytomegalovirus exposure and HLA in healthy donors. PCR was performed using 60 Vbeta and 13 Jbeta primers. Clones were sequenced by immunoSEQ multiplex PCR, and TCRdb holds only the in-frame ones, with some missing. Of 100,000 to 120,000 clones listed, around 70% are singletons. This receptor was identified in a woman aged 35 to 49 in good health and CMV-seropositive. Sequenced sample: PBMCs.

The CDR3, as DNA: TGTGCCAGCAGCCCCTGGACAGGGGAACAGCCCCAGCATTTT. This encodes CASSPWTGEQPQHF. The chain combines TRBV7-2 with TRBJ1-5, with TRBD1 identical over 9 bases. CDR3 length: 14 amino acids. CDR1 and CDR2 from the germline V gene are SGHTA and FQGNSA. V was pared by 5 bases and J by 7 bases, with 6 bases of the junction left unmatched.